This record covers a single T cell receptor (beta chain). TCRdb's table, derived via immunoSEQ multiplex PCR, lists solely in-frame clones and lacks some. The repertoire holds roughly 120,000 clones, over 60% seen once, with over 6.5% in the top ten. The sample belongs to a study of blood T cell repertoires in COVID-19. Study background: Samples of COVID-19 (acute and convalescent) were obtained from the United States, Italy and Spain. Sources were T cells, B-cell-depleted T cells, or PBMCs; the material itself was cDNA or gDNA.

V was pared by 3 bases and J by 1 base, with 15 bases between. The CDR3 contains 16 residues. CDR1 and CDR2 (germline): MDHEN, SYDVKM. The chain is built from TRBV28 and TRBJ1-1; weak D call: TRBD1 (6 bases). This clonotype originated in a human donor in a cohort sampled during active COVID-19. Sequencing input: peripheral blood. The CDR3 DNA is TGTGCCAGCAGTTTCTTTGGGGTACAGGGGAACACTGAAGCTTTCTTT. Amino acids: CASSFFGVQGNTEAFF.